This T cell receptor beta chain originates from a study of cytomegalovirus exposure and HLA in healthy donors. Both 60 Vbeta primers and 13 Jbeta primers went into the PCR. TCRdb keeps only in-frame clones here, not all; method: immunoSEQ multiplex PCR. The sample has around 120,000 clones; about 80% are singletons. Germline assignment: CDR1 MRHNA and CDR2 SNTAGT. V gave up 3 bases and J gave up 0 bases, with 6 bases separating them. The CDR3 is 14 amino acids. The TCR was taken from a boy younger than 10 in good health and CMV-seronegative. This sequence joins TRBV6-4 and TRBJ1-5; D call uncertain. Sequenced sample: PBMCs. For the CDR3, the DNA is TGTGCCAGCAGTGAGACACCTAGCAATCAGCCCCAGCATTTT. Its translation: CASSETPSNQPQHF.